This T cell receptor (beta chain) was observed in a study of shared clonotypes between healthy human individuals. Original data processing: Filtering differed, since immunoSEQ gave only junction sequences and no quality scores. Sequencing was performed with immunoSEQ multiplex PCR; in TCRdb, only in-frame clones are kept and a portion is missing. That table is the source of V, J and clone size, and D and trimming were worked out from the DNA. The table records about 2.1 million clones, around 93% of them present only once. Naive CD8 cells lacked CD45RO, underwent positive selection for CCR7 and left out terminally differentiated effector memory CD45RA+ cells. Study-wide findings and caveats: Relative to their counterparts shared across all four donors, non-shared clonotypes exhibited diminished generation probabilities. Some naive CD4 clonotypes, about 5%, turned up in common across several donors.

On this clone itself: What it binds is not known.

The TCR originated in a man between 18 and 29 years old in good health. Some clones in this sample may be carry-over from other donors' samples. Sequences were obtained from naive CD8+ T cells from PBMCs.

CDR3 residues: CASSPGGRVSEQYF. The CDR3 DNA sequence: TGTGCCAGCAGCCCGGGTGGGAGGGTTTCCGAGCAGTACTTC. The chain carries TRBV7-3 and TRBJ2-7; 7 bases fit TRBD2. CDR3 length: 14 amino acids. Germline V gene data show CDR1 as SGHTA and CDR2 as FQGTGA. Germline trimming cut 5 bases from V and 6 bases from J; bases unmatched to any gene: 10.